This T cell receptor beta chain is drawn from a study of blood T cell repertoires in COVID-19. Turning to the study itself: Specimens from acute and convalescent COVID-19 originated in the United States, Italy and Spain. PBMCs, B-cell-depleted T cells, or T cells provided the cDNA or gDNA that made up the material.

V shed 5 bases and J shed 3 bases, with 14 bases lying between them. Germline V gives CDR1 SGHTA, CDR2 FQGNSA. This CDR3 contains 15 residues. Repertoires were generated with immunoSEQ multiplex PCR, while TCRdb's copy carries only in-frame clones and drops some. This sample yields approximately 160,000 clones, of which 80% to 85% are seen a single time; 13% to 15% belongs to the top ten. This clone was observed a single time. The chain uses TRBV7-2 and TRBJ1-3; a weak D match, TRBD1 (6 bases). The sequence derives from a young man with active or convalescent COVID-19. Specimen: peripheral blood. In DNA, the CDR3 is TGTGCCAGCAGCCTTACGGGGGGCAGTGGAAACACCATATATTTT. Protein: CASSLTGGSGNTIYF. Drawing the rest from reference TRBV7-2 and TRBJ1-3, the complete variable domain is GAGVSQSPSNKVTEKGKDVELRCDPISGHTALYWYRQSLGQGLEFLIYFQGNSAPDKSGLPSDRFSAERTGGSVSTLTIQRTQQEDSAVYLCASSLTGGSGNTIYFGEGSWLTVV.